Detailed here is one T cell receptor beta chain. Its specificity is not known. Identification of naive CD8+ T cells rested on CD45RO-CCR7+CD27+CD95- status. The CDR3 loop spans 12 amino acids. Germline V gene sequence: CDR1 LGHNT, CDR2 FRNRAP. It was by 5' RACE with UMI labels that the TRB cDNA libraries were prepared. TCRdb reprocessed the 5' RACE reads and stores each CDR3 protein as one record, lacking DNA. This sample's table has over 55,000 distinct CDR3 sequences. The data originate from a study of CXCR3-negative and CXCR3-positive naive CD8 T cells. Study-wide points: Both naive subsets showed comparably high diversity, and memory CD8+ cells showed much lower diversity. TRB CDR3s of CXCR3-positive naive cells were more hydrophobic than those of CXCR3-negative naive cells. For the naive subsets, surface CD5 was similar, and TCR strength was inferred from TRB CDR3 properties.

Input material: naive CXCR3+ CD8+ T cells from blood. Subset defined: CD45RO-CCR7+CD27+CD95- naive CD8+ T cells expressing CXCR3 (TNR3+). This clonotype originated in a human donor in good health. Some clones in this sample may be carry-over from other donors' samples. V and J are TRBV12-5 and TRBJ2-2. The CDR3 loop reads CASGLVPGELFF.